A selection of T cell receptor beta chains follows, all from one sample in a study of identical twins. TCRdb processed the 5' RACE reads anew with MiXCR; each CDR3 protein has one entry. The sample contains over 200,000 distinct CDR3 sequences, 10% to 13% of which appear only once. The specimen sequenced was memory T cells sorted from blood. Receptors were obtained from a man aged 50-60 years in good health. Both conserved end residues are trimmed from each CDR3.

>TRBV6-2/TRBV6-3
ASSFRQGGGTQY
>TRBV5-6
ASSLGGRSSDTQY
>TRBV7-2
ASSLARSGRLGNEQF
>TRBV2
ASSDTSGRARAYEQY
>TRBV6-1
ASSEFRGGNQPQH
>TRBV6-2/TRBV6-3
ASSIASGQGHQPQH
>TRBV6-2/TRBV6-3
ASSYSTQASGNTIY
>TRBV18
ASSPSTVSYEQY
>TRBV20-1
SGRRQDTGELF
>TRBV28
ASKITGTAYEQY
>TRBV6-8
ASSASTDTQY
>TRBV28
ASSLDSVYEQY
>TRBV29-1
SFGLADETQY
>TRBV15
ATSRDIGLTYEQY
>TRBV4-2
ASSQKVGQLNTEAF
>TRBV7-2
ASSLGGPLSNQPQH
>TRBV3-1
ASSHVSRMRTEVSYNEQF
>TRBV7-3
ASSPRLAGGVDTQY
>TRBV7-2
ASSLFAADTQY
>TRBV5-1
ASSLVLGGDTDTQY
>TRBV5-1
ASSSPGSEQF
>TRBV2
ASSPHLAYNEQF